The 8 T cell receptor beta chains reported below all come from one sample, sequenced in a study of identical twins' blood T cells (dated by TCRdb to the early 2010s). Receptor amplification or capture employed 5' RACE. This sample was sequenced with an Illumina Genome Analyzer IIx. TCRdb itself trimmed the public reads at Q25 with fastp, ran MiXCR and retained productive beta chains. Merged by CDR3 protein, the rows form single entries marked with the most common genes and DNA. In this sample the table shows around 380,000 distinct CDR3 sequences, over 25% of which occur a single time. Of the sample, 5.5% to 6.5% falls within the top ten clones. Sequencing input: PBMCs. All receptors come from a woman aged 18 to 55 in good health.

The CDR3 is CSAHRGRDDYTF. The DNA for the CDR3 is TGCAGCGCCCATAGGGGGCGGGACGACTACACCTTC. V is TRBV29-1 and J is TRBJ1-2; the match to TRBD1 covers 7 bases. Germline V lookup: CDR1 SQVTM, CDR2 ANQGSEA. This CDR3 contains 12 residues. Trimming at V came to 7 bases and at J to 10 bases, leaving 12 bases not matched to a gene.

This clonotype showed up just a few times. This chain's CDR3 is CSARDTKGGKNEQYF. The CDR3 DNA follows: TGCAGTGCTAGAGATACAAAGGGTGGAAAAAACGAGCAGTACTTC. The chain recombines TRBV20-1 with TRBJ2-7; D not certain. This CDR3 comprises 15 residues. Germline V gene sequence: CDR1 DFQATT, CDR2 SNEGSKA (reference sequence). V was pared by 0 bases and J by 5 bases, with 17 bases between.

The chain combines TRBV12-3 or TRBV12-4 with TRBJ1-2; D may be TRBD1 (6 bases). There are 13 residues in the CDR3. Trimming took 9 bases from V and 4 from J, leaving 15 bases between them. CDR3 in amino acids: CASSQDSLYGYTF. The CDR3 DNA follows: TGTGCCAGTTCCCAGGACAGCCTCTATGGCTACACCTTC.

In its sample, this clonotype was seen a few times. V is TRBV20-1 and J is TRBJ2-7; D may be TRBD1 (6 bases). This CDR3 has 14 amino acids. The germline CDR1 and CDR2 sequences are DFQATT and SNEGSKA (reference sequence). V lost 1 base, J lost 4 bases, and 14 bases lay in between. CDR3 DNA sequence: TGCAGTGCTAGAGGCTGGGACAAAAAATACGAGCAGTACTTC. Protein: CSARGWDKKYEQYF.

The chain uses TRBV29-1 and TRBJ2-4; 9 nucleotides agree with TRBD1. J gave up 8 bases and V 4 bases, and 9 bases lay outside the gene matches. The germline gives CDR1 SQVTM, CDR2 ANQGSEA. The length of the CDR3 is 14 residues. CDR3 nucleotides: TGCAGCGTTGCCCTTCGGACAGGGGAGGACATTCAGTACTTC. It encodes CSVALRTGEDIQYF.

This chain uses TRBV5-1 with TRBJ2-7; 9 nucleotides line up with TRBD2. Germline CDR1 and CDR2: SGHRS and YFSETQ. Trimming removed 2 bases from V and 2 bases from J; junction bases left unmatched: 8. This CDR3 is built from 16 residues. DNA for the CDR3: TGCGCCAGCAGCTTTCGTAGCGGGGGTCCTCCCTACGAGCAGTACTTC. It yields the protein CASSFRSGGPPYEQYF.

The chain links TRBV11-2 to TRBJ2-1, with 8 bases fitting TRBD2. Germline lookup yields CDR1 SGHAT and CDR2 FQNNGV. CDR3 length equals 15 residues. V trimming: 8 bases; J trimming: 8 bases; junction bases outside the gene matches: 14. As DNA, the CDR3 is TGTGCCAGCGAACAGGGACTAGGGTGGTCGGATGAGCAGTTCTTC. Amino acids: CASEQGLGWSDEQFF.

J is TRBJ1-5 and V is TRBV20-1; D is undetermined. This CDR3 has 11 amino acids. V was clipped by 6 bases and J by 10 bases, with 13 bases between them. Germline V gives CDR1 DFQATT, CDR2 SNEGSKA (reference sequence). In nucleotides, the CDR3 is TGCAGTGCCGAGACCCGGGCTCCCCAGCATTTT. Translation: CSAETRAPQHF.